The 14 T cell receptor beta chains below were found in one sample sequenced in a study of T cell changes during pregnancy in multiple sclerosis. Assay: immunoSEQ multiplex PCR; the TCRdb copy retains only in-frame clones and omits some. The sample has about 36,000 clones, more than 75% seen once. The sample here was CD4+ T cells from peripheral blood mononuclear cells, taken in the first trimester of pregnancy. These receptors were collected from a female donor with multiple sclerosis, enrolled in a pregnancy study.

The chain joins TRBV30 to TRBJ2-7, with D possibly TRBD1 on 5 matching bases. This CDR3 has 11 residues. Germline CDR1 and CDR2: GTSNPN and SVGIG (reference sequence). Trimming took off 3 bases at V and 10 bases at J, with 13 bases between the two ends. For the CDR3, the DNA is TGTGCCTGGAGGGGCGACAGTCGCCAGTACTTC. Translating gives CAWRGDSRQYF.

The chain combines TRBV7-9 with TRBJ2-5, with 7 bases identical to TRBD1. Germline V gives CDR1 SEHNR, CDR2 FQNEAQ (reference sequence). V lost 0 bases, J lost 2 bases, and 9 bases stayed unmatched. The CDR3 runs to 17 residues. CDR3 in amino acids: CASSLAAPWTGQETQYF. In DNA, the CDR3 is TGTGCCAGCAGCTTAGCGGCACCGTGGACAGGTCAAGAGACCCAGTACTTC.

The V call is TRBV28, the J call TRBJ1-5; D possibly corresponds to TRBD1 (6 bases). This CDR3 is built from 12 residues. The germline V and J ends were trimmed by 8 bases and 7 bases, with 12 bases remaining between them. Per germline, CDR1 MDHEN and CDR2 SYDVKM. The CDR3 DNA is TGTGCCAGCGGGGGGGGGCTGCAGCCCCAGCATTTT. Its translation: CASGGGLQPQHF. The variable domain in full, completed from reference TRBV28 and TRBJ1-5, reads DVKVTQSSRYLVKRTGEKVFLECVQDMDHENMFWYRQDPGLGLRLIYFSYDVKMKEKGDIPEGYSVSREKKERFSLILESASTNQTSMYLCASGGGLQPQHFGDGTRLSIL.

The gene calls are TRBV18 and TRBJ2-1; D is perhaps TRBD2 (5 bases). This CDR3 comprises 16 residues. Germline lookup yields CDR1 KGHSH and CDR2 LQKENI. V was shortened by 3 bases and J by 3 bases, with 15 bases between the two germline ends. The CDR3 protein is CASSPPTSVLYNEQFF. CDR3 nucleotides: TGTGCCAGCTCACCCCCAACTAGTGTGCTCTACAATGAGCAGTTCTTC.

The chain combines TRBV5-6 with TRBJ1-2, with D possibly TRBD1 on 5 matching bases. This CDR3 is built from 18 residues. V dropped 4 bases and J dropped 4 bases, with 26 bases sitting between them. Germline CDR1 SGHDT, CDR2 YYEEEE. CDR3 residues: CASSLLPSATVESYGYTF. The CDR3, as DNA: TGTGCCAGCAGCCTGCTACCCAGCGCGACAGTCGAATCCTATGGCTACACCTTC.

The gene calls are TRBV2 and TRBJ2-3; 8 bases map to TRBD1. The CDR3 consists of 14 residues. From germline, CDR1 is SNHLY and CDR2 FYNNEI. V trimming: 5 bases; J trimming: 5 bases; junction bases outside the gene matches: 6. For the CDR3, the DNA is TGTGCCAGCAGTATCGACAGGGGCCTAGATACGCAGTATTTT. This gives the protein CASSIDRGLDTQYF.

This clone has only one observation. This sequence joins TRBV6-5 and TRBJ2-2, with 7 bases identical to TRBD1. In germline, CDR1 is MNHEY, CDR2 SVGAGI. CDR3 length: 14 residues. V shed 5 bases, J shed 1 base, and the junction held 1 base outside the gene matches. The DNA of the CDR3 is TGTGCCAGCAGTAGGACAGGGAACACCGGGGAGCTGTTTTTT. This encodes CASSRTGNTGELFF.

This clone appeared once. CDR3 loop: CASSRGTGELFF. The CDR3 bases are TGTGCCAGCAGCAGGGGCACCGGGGAGCTGTTTTTT. This chain connects TRBV7-9 to TRBJ2-2; TRBD1 is a possible D gene (5 bases). Trimming took off 5 bases at V and 4 bases at J, with 5 bases between the two ends. The germline V gene has CDR1 SEHNR and CDR2 FQNEAQ (reference sequence). CDR3 size: 12 residues. The variable domain in full, with the rest retrieved from reference TRBV7-9 and TRBJ2-2, is DTGVSQNPRHKITKRGQNVTFRCDPISEHNRLYWYRQTLGQGPEFLTYFQNEAQLEKSRLLSDRFSAERPKGSFSTLEIQRTEQGDSAMYLCASSRGTGELFFGEGSRLTVL.

On this clone itself: Other DNA sequences within the sample encode an identical CDR3. The V call is TRBV7-3, the J call TRBJ1-1; no clear D gene. Germline lookup yields CDR1 SGHTA and CDR2 FQGTGA. The CDR3 is made up of 14 amino acids. Trimming left V 0 bases short and J 2 bases short, with 7 bases between. CDR3 amino acids: CASSLTPGNTEAFF. The CDR3 DNA reads as TGTGCCAGCAGCTTAACCCCAGGCAACACTGAAGCTTTCTTT.

The V call is TRBV7-2, the J call TRBJ2-7; 8 bases are shared with TRBD2. Per germline, CDR1 SGHTA and CDR2 FQGNSA. Unmatched junction bases numbered 11, after V lost 1 base and J lost 6 bases. The CDR3 runs to 16 residues. CDR3 in DNA: TGTGCCAGCAGCTTAGTGAGTGGGACTAGTCTGAGCGAGCAGTACTTC. Amino acid sequence: CASSLVSGTSLSEQYF.

CDR3 amino acids: CASRFSGGADTQYF. DNA for the CDR3: TGTGCCAGCAGGTTTAGCGGGGGGGCGGATACGCAGTATTTT. The V call is TRBV5-4, the J call TRBJ2-3; TRBD2 matches 11 bases. Trimming removed 5 bases from V and 6 bases from J; junction bases left unmatched: 5. Germline CDR1 SGHNT, CDR2 YYREEE (reference sequence). CDR3 size: 14 residues.

The chain carries TRBV20-1 and TRBJ2-1, with no clear D. Trimming cost V 6 bases and J 5 bases, with 8 bases left between them. CDR1 and CDR2 (germline): DFQATT, SNEGSKA (reference sequence). CDR3 size: 11 residues. The CDR3 nucleotides read TGCAGTGCCACCAGTGACAATGAGCAGTTCTTC. It codes for CSATSDNEQFF.

In regard to this clone: The germline gene is not matched at one end of the junction; a read error may be the cause. The chain employs TRBV5-1 and TRBJ1-1; TRBD1 matches at 7 bases. Per the germline V gene, CDR1 is SGHRS and CDR2 is YFSETQ. The CDR3 is 14 amino acids. The CDR3 DNA follows: TGCGTCAGCAGCCGCCAGGGGGACGACACTGAAGCTTTCTTT. Protein: CVSSRQGDDTEAFF. Drawing the rest from reference TRBV5-1 and TRBJ1-1, the complete variable domain is KAGVTQTPRYLIKTRGQQVTLSCSPISGHRSVSWYQQTPGQGLQFLFEYFSETQRNKGNFPGRFSGRQFSNSRSEMNVSTLELGDSALYLCVSSRQGDDTEAFFGQGTRLTVV.

The rearrangement links TRBV10-1 to TRBJ2-1, with TRBD2 matching 10 bases. The V and J ends lost 1 base and 2 bases, in that order; junction bases with no gene match: 5. Germline CDR1 and CDR2: WNHNN and SYGVQD (reference sequence). The CDR3 spans 17 residues. The CDR3, as DNA: TGCGCCAGCAGTGAGTTACGAACTAGCGGGGCCTACAATGAGCAGTTCTTC. Translation gives CASSELRTSGAYNEQFF.